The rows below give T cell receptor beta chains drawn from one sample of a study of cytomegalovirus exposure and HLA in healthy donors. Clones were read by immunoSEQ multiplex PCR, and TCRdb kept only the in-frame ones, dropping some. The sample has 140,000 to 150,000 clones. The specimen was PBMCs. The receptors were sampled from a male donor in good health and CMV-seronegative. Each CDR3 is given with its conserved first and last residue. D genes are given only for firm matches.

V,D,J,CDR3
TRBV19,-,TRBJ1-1,CASSIVVTNTEAFF
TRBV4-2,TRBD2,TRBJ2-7,CASSQGTAGGLYEQYF
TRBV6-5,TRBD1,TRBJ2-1,CASSRDRGHNEQFF
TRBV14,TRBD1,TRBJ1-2,CASSPGQGVGYTF
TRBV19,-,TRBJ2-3,CASSFRQATLAAQYF
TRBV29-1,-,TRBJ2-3,CSVARGPGDTQYF
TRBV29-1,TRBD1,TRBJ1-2,CSVPPTGVYGYTF
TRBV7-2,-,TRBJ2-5,CASSLEMSRQETQYF
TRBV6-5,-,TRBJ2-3,CAVSQASPTDTQYF
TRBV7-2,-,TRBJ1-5,CASSLRVGADQPQHF
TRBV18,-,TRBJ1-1,CASSLTGPNTEAFF
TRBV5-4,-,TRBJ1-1,CASSLGGGLSNGVTEAFF
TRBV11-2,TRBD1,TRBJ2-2,CASSLRDSKNTGELFF
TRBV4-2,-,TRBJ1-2,CASSQENSYGYTF
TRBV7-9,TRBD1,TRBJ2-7,CASSETGTGYEQYF
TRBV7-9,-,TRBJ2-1,CASSPPTSLEDEQFF
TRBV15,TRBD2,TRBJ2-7,CATSRGLAGGEQYF
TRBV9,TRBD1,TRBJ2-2,CATSQGANTGELFF
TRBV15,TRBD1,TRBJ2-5,CATSRGTGEETQYF
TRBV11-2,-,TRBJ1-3,CASSFGTIGNTIYF
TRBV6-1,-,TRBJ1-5,CASRGSGEPQHF
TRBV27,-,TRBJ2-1,CASKGANVGNEQFF
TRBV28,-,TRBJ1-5,CASSPGGTNQPQHF
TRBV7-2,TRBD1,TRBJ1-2,CASSALTGMGGNYGYTF
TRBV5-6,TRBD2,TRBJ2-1,CASSFQTGGGNEQFF
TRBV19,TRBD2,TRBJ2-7,CASSIVLAGSYEQYF
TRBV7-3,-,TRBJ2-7,CASSFDRNYEQYF
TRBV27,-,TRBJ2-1,CASTTRPPGVGYEQFF
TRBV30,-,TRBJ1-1,CAWVVGGGAEAFF
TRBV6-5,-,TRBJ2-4,CASSSRDIAKNIQYF
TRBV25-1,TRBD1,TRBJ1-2,CASRGTVGGYTF
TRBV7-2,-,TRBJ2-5,CASSPAAEPQETQYF
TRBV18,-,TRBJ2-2,CASSQTATGELFF
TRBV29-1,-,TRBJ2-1,CSVDRATNEQFF
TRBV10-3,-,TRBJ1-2,CAIKGTVDYGYTF
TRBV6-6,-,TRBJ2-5,CASSYEDEGKTQYF
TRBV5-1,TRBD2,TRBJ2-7,CASSLGLGGSTYEQYF
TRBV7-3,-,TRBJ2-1,CASSATSSPYGEQFF
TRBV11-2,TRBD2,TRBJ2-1,CASSLDLGGGIEEQFF
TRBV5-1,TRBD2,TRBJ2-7,CASQREKRSRQYF
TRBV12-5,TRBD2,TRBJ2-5,CASGLATLAGLGETQYF
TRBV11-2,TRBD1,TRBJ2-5,CASSRTGVQETQYF
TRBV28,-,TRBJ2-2,CASSAQVNTGELFF
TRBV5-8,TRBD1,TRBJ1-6,CASSAASGGNSPLHF
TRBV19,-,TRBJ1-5,CASSIVPGNQPQHF
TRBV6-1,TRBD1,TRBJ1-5,CASSTGTGNQPQHF
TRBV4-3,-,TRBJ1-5,CASSQEEGEQPQHF
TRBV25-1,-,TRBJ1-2,CASSETGTFYGYTF
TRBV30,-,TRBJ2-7,CAWSVVSSYEQYF
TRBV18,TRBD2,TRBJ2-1,CASSPSSGRRKFF
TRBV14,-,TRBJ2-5,CASSPRTSWMETQYF
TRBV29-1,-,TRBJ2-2,CSGVQGVAGELFF
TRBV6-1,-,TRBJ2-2,CASSADFRVTGELFF
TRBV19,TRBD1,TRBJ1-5,CASSRGDRVLNQPQHF
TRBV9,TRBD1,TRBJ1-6,CASSAGGQVLGNSPLHF
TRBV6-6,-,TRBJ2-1,CASSKDGGSYNEQFF
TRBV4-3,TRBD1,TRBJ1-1,CASSHPPSTGGEAFF
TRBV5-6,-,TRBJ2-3,CASSLGGISTDTQYF
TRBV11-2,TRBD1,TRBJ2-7,CASSFRDSDYEQYF